Listed below are T cell receptor beta chains from one sample, sequenced in a study of TIL therapy for anti-PD-1-resistant metastatic lung cancer. The protocol was immunoSEQ multiplex PCR, while the TCRdb copy is restricted to in-frame clones and leaves out a portion. The data contain roughly 92,000 clones, about two thirds of them singletons. The sample consisted of tumor tissue, taken at baseline. The receptors here all came from a person aged 25 to 79 with non-small cell lung cancer. The CDR3 runs from the conserved cysteine through the conserved F or W. Each record gives: clone size, V gene, D gene, J gene, CDR3 DNA, CDR3 protein. A D gene is named only where the DNA matches it firmly. Not all rows give a size; the values are once, few, many and, for expanded clones, a class.

once	TRBV6-6	TRBD2	TRBJ2-4	TGTGCCAGCAGTCGGACCTTAGCGGGGAGTTTCAAAAACATTCAGTACTTC	CASSRTLAGSFKNIQYF
NA	TRBV11-2	TRBD2	TRBJ2-1	TGTGCCAGCAGCCAGACTAGCGGGGAAGGGGTTGAGCAGTTCTTC	CASSQTSGEGVEQFF
few	TRBV7-3	TRBD1	TRBJ2-2	TGTGCCAGCAGCGCGACGGCAGGGACAGGGGCGAACACCGGGGAGCTGTTTTTT	CASSATAGTGANTGELFF
NA	TRBV25-1	TRBD2	TRBJ2-1	TGTGCCAGCAGTTCCTATGGTAGCGGGCTGGAGCAGTTCTTC	CASSSYGSGLEQFF
few	TRBV6-5	NA	TRBJ2-2	TGTGCCAGCAGGGCGGGACTCAGGAACACCGGGGAGCTGTTTTTT	CASRAGLRNTGELFF
once	TRBV19	NA	TRBJ1-1	TGTGCCAGTAGTATATTCCGGGGCGGCGTGAACACTGAAGCTTTCTTT	CASSIFRGGVNTEAFF
NA	TRBV7-2	NA	TRBJ2-1	TGTGCCAGCAGCTTTTGGGGGGCAAGTGGCAATGAGCAGTTCTTC	CASSFWGASGNEQFF
NA	TRBV3-1/TRBV3-2	NA	TRBJ2-5	TGTGCCAGCAGCACTCGCGGTCAAGAGACCCAGTACTTC	CASSTRGQETQYF
NA	TRBV6-2/TRBV6-3	NA	TRBJ2-1	TGTGCCAGCAGTTACGTGTCCTCCGGCAATGAGCAGTTCTTC	CASSYVSSGNEQFF
NA	TRBV6-5	NA	TRBJ2-5	TGTGCCAGCAGTTACGGGGGACGCGAGACCCAGTACTTC	CASSYGGRETQYF
NA	TRBV9	TRBD1	TRBJ2-7	TGTGCCAGCAGCGCCCGGGACAGCAAAACCTACGAGCAGTACTTC	CASSARDSKTYEQYF